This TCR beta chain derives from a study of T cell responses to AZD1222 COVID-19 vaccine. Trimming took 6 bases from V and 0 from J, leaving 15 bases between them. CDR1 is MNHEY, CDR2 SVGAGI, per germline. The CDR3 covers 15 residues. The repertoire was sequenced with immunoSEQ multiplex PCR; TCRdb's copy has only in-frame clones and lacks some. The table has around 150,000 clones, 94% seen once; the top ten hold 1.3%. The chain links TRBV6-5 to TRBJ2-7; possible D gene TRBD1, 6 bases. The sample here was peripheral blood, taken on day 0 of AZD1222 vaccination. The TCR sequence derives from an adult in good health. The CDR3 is CASRRAGASSYEQYV. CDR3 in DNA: TGTGCCAGCAGACGGGCAGGGGCGAGCTCCTACGAGCAGTACGTC.